This TCR beta chain was identified during a study of T cells in Graves' hyperthyroidism and ophthalmopathy. About the research overall: Upon initial diagnosis and before any treatment, peripheral blood was collected. General study results and limits: Most expanded thyroid clonotypes above 0.001 recurred in blood.

RNA transcripts gave rise to amplified TCR beta CDR3 regions. The TCR CDR3 was amplified in a first-round RT-PCR using the HTBI primer set. TCRdb analysed the multiplex PCR reads with MiXCR anew, one entry per CDR3 protein. The sample lists 300,000 to 500,000 distinct CDR3 sequences, about 15% seen once, with approximately 32% in the top ten. This clonotype was found many times. Its antigen is as yet unknown. CDR3 length: 16 residues. Germline assignment: CDR1 MNHEY and CDR2 SMNVEV (reference sequence). V shed 7 bases and J 8 bases; nucleotides not matched to a gene: 11. V is TRBV27 and J is TRBJ2-1; TRBD2 matches at 13 bases. The TCR was taken from a woman in her 30s with Graves' hyperthyroidism. Sequenced sample: blood. The CDR3 region has the DNA TGTGCCAGCAATAATTTACTAGCGGGAGGGCCCGATGAGCAGTTCTTC. Translation gives CASNNLLAGGPDEQFF.